One and the same sample provided the 29 T cell receptor beta chains below, sequenced in a study of OX40 agonist ivuxolimab in advanced cancers. The protocol was immunoSEQ multiplex PCR, while the TCRdb copy is restricted to in-frame clones and leaves out a portion. This table has tens of thousands of clones, 80% to 90% appearing once. The source was CD4+ or CD8+ T cells sorted from blood, collected in a trial of the OX40 agonist ivuxolimab. The receptors here all came from an adult with an advanced solid tumor such as melanoma, head and neck, liver or kidney cancer.

The chain couples TRBV18 to TRBJ2-7, with D unclear. The CDR3 runs to 13 residues. Trimming took off 6 bases at V and 6 bases at J, with 15 bases between the two ends. Germline assignment: CDR1 KGHSH and CDR2 LQKENI. The DNA of the CDR3 is TGTGCCAGCTCCCAATCAAATGGGGTCGAGCAGTACTTC. The encoded protein is CASSQSNGVEQYF.

J is TRBJ1-5 and V is TRBV5-6; D is unresolved. Germline lookup yields CDR1 SGHDT and CDR2 YYEEEE. Trimming shortened V by 1 base and J by 2 bases, and 10 bases separated the two germline ends. The CDR3 is 15 residues long. The chain's CDR3 is CASSLYRGGNQPQHF. The CDR3 nucleotides read TGTGCCAGCAGCTTGTACAGAGGAGGCAATCAGCCCCAGCATTTT.

The chain links TRBV10-3 to TRBJ2-7; D is ambiguous. Trimming removed 4 bases from V and 0 bases from J, with 7 bases in between. The length of the CDR3 is 13 residues. The germline gives CDR1 ENHRY, CDR2 SYGVKD. The CDR3 sequence is CAISGQLSYEQYF. The DNA for the CDR3 is TGTGCCATCAGTGGGCAGCTCTCCTACGAGCAGTACTTC.

As DNA, the CDR3 is TGCGCCAGCAGCCAAGAGTCCGATCAGCCCCAGCATTTT. Translation gives CASSQESDQPQHF. This chain connects TRBV4-1 to TRBJ1-5; D not resolved. The CDR3 runs to 13 residues. CDR1 MGHRA and CDR2 YSYEKL come from the germline V gene. V was clipped by 0 bases and J by 5 bases, with 5 bases between them.

This sequence joins TRBV10-3 and TRBJ2-2; TRBD1 matches 7 bases. Germline values: CDR1 ENHRY, CDR2 SYGVKD. The ends lost 10 bases at V and 2 bases at J; junction bases unmatched: 13. The CDR3 runs to 16 residues. CDR3 sequence: CATSFDRVSNTGELFF. In nucleotides, the CDR3 is TGTGCCACCTCGTTCGACAGGGTTAGTAACACCGGGGAGCTGTTTTTT.

This chain connects TRBV2 to TRBJ2-5; D is unresolved. The CDR3 is 12 residues long. Per the germline V gene, CDR1 is SNHLY and CDR2 is FYNNEI. V lost 5 bases, J lost 4 bases, and 8 bases lay in between. CDR3 nucleotide sequence: TGTGCCAGCAGTAGCATCCCAGAGACCCAGTACTTC. It yields the protein CASSSIPETQYF.

In this sample, this clone turned up a few times. The junction shows a germline mismatch at one end, possibly a read error. The chain recombines TRBV7-9 with TRBJ1-2, with D unclear. Germline V gene sequence: CDR1 SEHNR, CDR2 FQNEAQ (reference sequence). This CDR3 has 12 amino acids. Here the CDR3 reads CASSLGARITFF. The CDR3, as DNA: TGTGCCAGCAGCTTAGGTGCCAGGATTACATTCTTC.

The genes are TRBV11-3 and TRBJ2-1; unclear D gene. The CDR3 has 15 amino acids. The V gene's germline CDR1 is SGHNT and CDR2 YENEEA. Trimming took 3 bases from V and 0 from J, leaving 9 bases between them. The CDR3 loop is CASSLDGSSYNEQFF. The CDR3 DNA follows: TGTGCCAGCAGCTTGGACGGTAGCTCCTACAATGAGCAGTTCTTC.

The CDR3 coding sequence is TGTGCCAGCAGCAAAGAGGAAGGGGAGCTGTTTTTT. It encodes CASSKEEGELFF. This chain connects TRBV21-1 to TRBJ2-2. TRBV21-1 is noted as a pseudogene. The CDR3 runs 12 residues.

This clone came up a few times. This chain uses TRBV7-3 with TRBJ2-7, with 11 positions matching TRBD2. Germline V gene sequence: CDR1 SGHTA, CDR2 FQGTGA. The CDR3 runs 15 residues. With V trimmed by 5 bases and J by 2 bases, 5 bases remained unmatched. In DNA form, the CDR3 reads TGTGCCAGCAGCCAACTAGCGGGGGAGACCTACGAGCAGTACTTC. Its translation is CASSQLAGETYEQYF. Together with reference TRBV7-3 and TRBJ2-7, the CDR3 gives the full variable domain: GAGVSQTPSNKVTEKGKYVELRCDPISGHTALYWYRQSLGQGPEFLIYFQGTGAADDSGLPNDRFFAVRPEGSVSTLKIQRTERGDSAVYLCASSQLAGETYEQYFGPGTRLTVT.

The J gene is TRBJ1-4, the V gene TRBV4-2; TRBD1 is a possible D gene (6 bases). This CDR3 is 17 amino acids long. The V gene's germline CDR1 is LGHNA and CDR2 YNFKEQ. V lost 1 base and J 0 bases, leaving 12 bases between the germline ends. The CDR3 here is CASSQGLSGATNEKLFF. For the CDR3, the DNA is TGTGCCAGCAGCCAAGGTCTCTCAGGGGCAACTAATGAAAAACTGTTTTTT.

The gene calls are TRBV7-2 and TRBJ2-4, with 10 bases identical to TRBD1. The CDR3 totals 16 residues. In germline, CDR1 is SGHTA, CDR2 FQGNSA. The V segment lost 4 bases and the J segment 9 bases; nucleotides outside the gene matches: 12. CDR3 residues: CASSSWDRGINSIQYF. The CDR3 bases are TGTGCCAGCAGCTCGTGGGACAGGGGTATCAATAGCATTCAGTACTTC.

J is TRBJ1-2 and V is TRBV6-5; 12 nucleotides align to TRBD1. The CDR3 runs 15 residues. V gave up 2 bases and J gave up 8 bases; unmatched junction bases: 6. Germline CDR1 is MNHEY and CDR2 is SVGAGI. The CDR3, as DNA: TGTGCCAGCAGTTACGGGGGACAGGGGGCCCGGGGCTACACCTTC. Translation gives CASSYGGQGARGYTF.

This clone has just one count. V is TRBV25-1 and J is TRBJ1-4; no definite D call. The CDR3 length is 13 residues. The V gene lost 3 bases and the J gene lost 8 bases, with 10 bases spanning the gap. Germline CDR1 is MGHDK and CDR2 is SYGVNS. The CDR3 is CASSDEQPEKLFF. CDR3 sequence (DNA): TGTGCCAGCAGTGATGAACAGCCCGAAAAACTGTTTTTT. The full variable domain, rest sourced from reference TRBV25-1 and TRBJ1-4, is EADIYQTPRYLVIGTGKKITLECSQTMGHDKMYWYQQDPGMELHLIHYSYGVNSTEKGDLSSESTVSRIRTEHFPLTLESARPSHTSQYLCASSDEQPEKLFFGSGTQLSVL.

This CDR3 reads CATSRGYNEQFF. CDR3 sequence (DNA): TGTGCCACCAGCAGAGGGTACAATGAGCAGTTCTTC. The V and J genes are TRBV15 and TRBJ2-1; no definite D call. Trimming took 1 base from V and 4 from J, leaving 2 bases between them. The CDR3 extends over 12 amino acids. The V gene's germline CDR1 is LNHNV and CDR2 YYDKDF (reference sequence).

In this sample, this clone turned up once. The V gene is TRBV9, the J gene TRBJ1-1; D not certain. In germline, CDR1 is SGDLS, CDR2 YYNGEE. The CDR3 extends over 13 amino acids. Trimming stripped 2 bases from V and 2 bases from J, with 7 bases between. The CDR3 protein is CASSVTPNTEAFF. The CDR3 DNA follows: TGTGCCAGCAGCGTTACCCCAAACACTGAAGCTTTCTTT.

This clone was recorded only once. This chain joins TRBV19 and TRBJ2-7; the D gene could be TRBD1 or TRBD2 (6 bases each). Trimming removed 8 bases at V and 1 base at J, with 9 bases between. The V gene's germline CDR1 is LNHDA and CDR2 SQIVND (reference sequence). The CDR3 has 12 residues. The CDR3 loop is CASGGGSYEQYF. CDR3 nucleotide sequence: TGTGCCAGTGGAGGGGGGTCCTACGAGCAGTACTTC.

The genes are TRBV28 and TRBJ2-5; TRBD1 matches at 7 bases. The germline gives CDR1 MDHEN, CDR2 SYDVKM. The length of the CDR3 is 15 residues. Unmatched junction bases numbered 11, after V lost 5 bases and J lost 5 bases. The CDR3 spells CASSPPTGWSETQYF. The CDR3 DNA reads as TGTGCCAGCAGTCCACCGACAGGGTGGTCGGAGACCCAGTACTTC.

V gene TRBV5-5 combines with J gene TRBJ1-1; D is unresolved. The CDR3 sequence is 11 residues long. With 2 bases removed from V and 8 bases from J, the gap between germline ends came to 7 bases. Germline values: CDR1 SGHKS, CDR2 YYEKEE (reference sequence). The DNA of the CDR3 is TGTGCCAGCAGCTTACGAACGGAAGCTTTCTTT. Encoded protein: CASSLRTEAFF.

The count of this clone is one. This rearrangement joins TRBV7-2 to TRBJ1-4, with D tentatively TRBD1 (5 bases). Trimming took off 10 bases at V and 5 bases at J, with 14 bases between the two ends. Germline values: CDR1 SGHTA, CDR2 FQGNSA. CDR3 length: 13 residues. The CDR3 DNA is TGTGCCACCTCGCGGGGGGGGAATGAAAAACTGTTTTTT. Translation: CATSRGGNEKLFF.

This clone was seen a few times. V and J are TRBV27 and TRBJ1-2; 7 bases align to TRBD1. This CDR3 has 12 amino acids. Germline V gene lookup returns CDR1 MNHEY and CDR2 SMNVEV (reference sequence). The V and J ends lost 5 bases and 8 bases, in that order; junction bases with no gene match: 5. The CDR3 loop is CASSGRGSGYTF. Written as DNA, the CDR3 is TGTGCCAGCAGTGGCAGGGGGAGCGGCTACACCTTC.

This sequence joins TRBV6-1 and TRBJ2-7, with 7 bases matching TRBD1. From germline, CDR1 is MNHNS and CDR2 SASEGT. The junction had 5 bases not matched to a gene; V was cut back by 0 bases and J by 0 bases. The CDR3 spans 16 residues. CDR3 nucleotides: TGTGCCAGCAGTGAAGCGAGCTGGGACAGCTCCTACGAGCAGTACTTC. It yields the protein CASSEASWDSSYEQYF.

The rearrangement uses TRBV5-4 and TRBJ2-1; 7 bases match TRBD1. The V and J ends lost 3 bases and 9 bases, in that order; junction bases with no gene match: 6. The CDR3 spans 13 residues. Per the germline V gene, CDR1 is SGHNT and CDR2 is YYREEE (reference sequence). CDR3 bases: TGTGCCAGCAGCTCACAGGGGAACGGTGAGCAGTTCTTC. Translation gives CASSSQGNGEQFF. Full variable domain (missing parts from reference TRBV5-4 and TRBJ2-1): ETGVTQSPTHLIKTRGQQVTLRCSSQSGHNTVSWYQQALGQGPQFIFQYYREEENGRGNFPPRFSGLQFPNYSSELNVNALELDDSALYLCASSSQGNGEQFFGPGTRLTVL.

The chain couples TRBV4-1 to TRBJ2-3; 15 bases align to TRBD2. Germline V gene data show CDR1 as MGHRA and CDR2 as YSYEKL. The ends lost 0 bases at V and 5 bases at J; junction bases unmatched: 6. The CDR3 length is 18 residues. CDR3 amino acids: CASSQDRPGLAGGDTQYF. In DNA form, the CDR3 reads TGCGCCAGCAGCCAAGATCGACCGGGACTAGCGGGAGGAGATACGCAGTATTTT.

J is TRBJ2-1 and V is TRBV30; D is unclear. The V end was cut by 0 bases, the J end by 8 bases, with 5 bases between. The V gene's germline CDR1 is GTSNPN and CDR2 SVGIG (reference sequence). The CDR3 has 11 amino acids. CDR3 in DNA: TGTGCCTGGAGTGTAAGAGATGAGCAGTTCTTC. Its protein is CAWSVRDEQFF. Based on the CDR3 plus reference TRBV30 and TRBJ2-1, the full variable domain is SQTIHQWPATLVQPVGSPLSLECTVEGTSNPNLYWYRQAAGRGLQLLFYSVGIGQISSEVPQNLSASRPQDRQFILSSKKLLLSDSGFYLCAWSVRDEQFFGPGTRLTVL.

This rearrangement joins TRBV7-9 to TRBJ1-6, with 9 bases that match TRBD1. V lost 5 bases, J lost 6 bases, and 5 bases stayed unmatched. Germline-derived CDR1 and CDR2 are SEHNR and FQNEAQ (reference sequence). The CDR3 covers 15 residues. The CDR3 loop reads CASSLGTGTNSPLHF. The CDR3, as DNA: TGTGCCAGCAGCCTCGGGACAGGGACTAATTCACCCCTCCACTTT.

This chain joins TRBV10-3 and TRBJ1-3, with no clear D. CDR1 and CDR2 (germline): ENHRY, SYGVKD. V was shortened by 4 bases and J by 8 bases, with 9 bases between the two germline ends. There are 12 residues in the CDR3. CDR3: CAISGYGDTIYF. CDR3 DNA sequence: TGTGCCATCAGTGGGTATGGGGACACCATATATTTT.

J is TRBJ2-7 and V is TRBV28; D is undetermined. The CDR3 covers 14 residues. Germline-derived CDR1 and CDR2 are MDHEN and SYDVKM. V shed 6 bases and J shed 3 bases, with 15 bases lying between them. In DNA, the CDR3 is TGTGCCAGCAGCCGGCCAATTCCGGGCTACGAGCAGTACTTC. Its protein is CASSRPIPGYEQYF.

The chain carries TRBV27 and TRBJ1-6, with TRBD1 as a possible D gene (5 bases). V lost 6 bases to trimming and J lost 7 bases, with 16 bases between them. The CDR3 extends over 15 amino acids. Germline V gene data show CDR1 as MNHEY and CDR2 as SMNVEV (reference sequence). CDR3 in DNA: TGTGCCAGCAGGACAAGACAGACCGTCAATTCACCCCTCCACTTT. Translated, it gives CASRTRQTVNSPLHF.